This T cell receptor beta chain was documented in a study of beta chain features in type 1 diabetes. As for the study in general: Age, gender and cell yields were alike across patients and healthy donors. General study results and limits: PCR may have favored shorter templates equally in patients and controls. Naive, central memory and regulatory TCRB repertoires appeared more similar among patients than healthy donors. Shortening that was moderate but significant affected the TCRB CDR3s of Type 1 diabetes patients in all four CD4+ subsets.

Every sorted population was more than 95% pure. What was sequenced were expressed TCRB transcripts, since all of the isolated RNA had been reverse transcribed. Data came from immunoSEQ multiplex PCR; TCRdb stores just in-frame clones and leaves some out. The top ten clones hold roughly 0.7% of a sample with 160,000 or so clones, approximately 9.1% of them seen once. V lost 4 bases and J lost 5; bases outside the gene matches: 1. CDR1 is SEHNR and CDR2 is FQNEAQ in the germline V gene (reference sequence). The CDR3 is made up of 14 amino acids. About this clone: Its specificity is not known.

J is TRBJ1-5 and V is TRBV7-9; 11 nucleotides agree with TRBD1. Material for sequencing was central memory CD4+ T cells from blood. This receptor was taken from a woman aged 30 to 39 with type 1 diabetes. The CDR3 sequence: CASSSGQGDQPQHF. The CDR3, as DNA: TGTGCCAGCAGCTCGGGACAGGGGGATCAGCCCCAGCATTTT. The full variable domain, its missing parts supplied by reference TRBV7-9 and TRBJ1-5, is DTGVSQNPRHKITKRGQNVTFRCDPISEHNRLYWYRQTLGQGPEFLTYFQNEAQLEKSRLLSDRFSAERPKGSFSTLEIQRTEQGDSAMYLCASSSGQGDQPQHFGDGTRLSIL.